A selection of T cell receptor beta chains follows, all from one sample in a study of T cells in Graves' hyperthyroidism and ophthalmopathy. TCRdb redid the calling of the multiplex PCR reads with MiXCR, one entry per CDR3 protein. This table holds 600,000 to 700,000 distinct CDR3 sequences, approximately 15% found once. Sequencing input: blood. The origin of the receptors is a woman aged 40 to 55 with Graves' ophthalmopathy. CDR3s include the opening cysteine and the closing phenylalanine or tryptophan. A D gene is named only where the DNA matches it firmly. Not all rows give a size; the values are once, few, many and, for expanded clones, a class.

>TRBJ1-1|many|TRBV12-3/TRBV12-4|NA
TGTGCCAGCAGTTTAGCTACCGGAGGGGAAGCTTTCTTT
CASSLATGGEAFF
>TRBJ2-7|many|TRBV30|TRBD1
TGTGCCTGGAGGTCAGTCAGGGGGCCCTACGAGCAGTACTTC
CAWRSVRGPYEQYF
>TRBJ1-2|few|TRBV7-2|NA
TGTGCCAGCAGCCAACTCGAATTTGGCTACACCTTC
CASSQLEFGYTF
>TRBJ2-7|many|TRBV7-2|TRBD2
TGTGCCAGCAGACCTCTAGCGGGAGATTCCTACGAGCAGTACTTC
CASRPLAGDSYEQYF
>TRBJ2-6|NA|TRBV13|NA
TGTGCCAGCAGCTCGGTTGAGGGGGCTGGGGCCAACGTCCTGACTTTC
CASSSVEGAGANVLTF
>TRBJ2-4|few|TRBV6-2/TRBV6-3|NA
TGTGCCAGCAGTTATGTCGGGAGAAGTCCGTACTTC
CASSYVGRSPYF
>TRBJ2-4|NA|TRBV9|TRBD1
TGTGCCAGCAGCGTAGATCCAGGGGGCATAGCCAAAAACATTCAGTACTTC
CASSVDPGGIAKNIQYF
>TRBJ2-2|many|TRBV12-3/TRBV12-4|NA
TGTGCCAGCAGCATCCCAGCGGGCACCGGGGAGCTGTTTTTT
CASSIPAGTGELFF
>TRBJ2-5|many|TRBV20-1|NA
TGCAGTGCTAGAGATCAGGGGCAAGAGACCCAGTACTTC
CSARDQGQETQYF
>TRBJ2-2|many|TRBV20-1|TRBD2
TGCAGTGCTAACCCCTTGAGCGGGAGGCCCGGGGAGCTGTTTTTT
CSANPLSGRPGELFF
>TRBJ2-5|NA|TRBV7-9|NA
TGTGCCAGCAGCCGCGGTGGGGACGGGACCCAGTACTTC
CASSRGGDGTQYF
>TRBJ2-2|NA|TRBV5-1|NA
TGCGCCAGCAGCTTGCAACCGGCCCTAGCAATCACCGGGGAGCTGTTTTTT
CASSLQPALAITGELFF
>TRBJ1-5|many|TRBV6-1|TRBD1
TGTGCCAGCAGAGGACAGGGAAGTGTTCAGCCCCAGCATTTT
CASRGQGSVQPQHF
>TRBJ2-5|NA|TRBV20-1|TRBD2
TGCAGTGCCGAACTAGCGGGAGACATCCACGAGACCCAGTACTTC
CSAELAGDIHETQYF
>TRBJ1-5|NA|TRBV7-6|NA
TGTGCCAGCAGCTTAACAGGGACACATCAGCCCCAGCATTTT
CASSLTGTHQPQHF
>TRBJ2-2|many|TRBV29-1|NA
TGCAGCGTTGTACCCTCGGCAGTCGCGAACACCGGGGAGCTGTTTTTT
CSVVPSAVANTGELFF
>TRBJ2-7|NA|TRBV11-2|NA
TGTGCCAGCAGCTTAATCTGGTCTGCCTACGAGCAGTACTTC
CASSLIWSAYEQYF
>TRBJ2-5|many|TRBV4-1|TRBD2
TGCGCCAGCAGCCAAGAAGGCAGGCGGGGGGAGACCCAGTACTTC
CASSQEGRRGETQYF
>TRBJ2-5|few|TRBV18|TRBD2
TGTGCCAGCTCACTCCTCGCGGGGGACCAAGAGACCCAGTACTTC
CASSLLAGDQETQYF
>TRBJ2-7|many|TRBV29-1|TRBD1
TGCAGCGTTGAAGAGGGGGACAGCTCCTACGAGCAGTACTTC
CSVEEGDSSYEQYF
>TRBJ2-7|many|TRBV6-5|TRBD2
TGTGCCAGCAGGAGAGACCCAACTAGCGTGACCTACGAGCAGTACTTC
CASRRDPTSVTYEQYF
>TRBJ1-2|many|TRBV19|TRBD1
TGTGCCAGTAGTAGGGCCAGGGGGACCAACTATGGCTACACCTTC
CASSRARGTNYGYTF
>TRBJ2-7|many|TRBV28|NA
TGTGCCAGCAGTTTCTCGGATAGGGAGCAGTACTTC
CASSFSDREQYF
>TRBJ2-5|NA|TRBV5-1|TRBD2
TGCGCCAGCATGTCAAGACTAGCGGAAGAGATCCAGTACTTC
CASMSRLAEEIQYF
>TRBJ2-7|many|TRBV4-1|NA
TGCGCCAGCAGCCAAGTTTTGCGGACGTTATCCTACGAGCAGTACTTC
CASSQVLRTLSYEQYF